The 14 T cell receptor beta chains presented below share a single source sample, sequenced in a study of blood T cell repertoires in COVID-19. TCRdb keeps only in-frame clones here, not all; method: immunoSEQ multiplex PCR. The sample gives about 86,000 clones, approximately 79% of which show up once; 11% is in the top ten. Sequenced input: peripheral blood. The origin of the receptors is a man between 65 and 85 years old with acute or convalescent COVID-19.

The V gene is TRBV10-3, the J gene TRBJ2-2; D possibly corresponds to TRBD2 (6 bases). Germline CDR1 is ENHRY and CDR2 is SYGVKD. The CDR3 has 16 amino acids. V lost 4 bases to trimming and J lost 1 base, with 13 bases between them. The CDR3 DNA sequence: TGTGCCATCAGTGTCGTGGGGGGAGGGAACACCGGGGAGCTGTTTTTT. It specifies CAISVVGGGNTGELFF.

J is TRBJ2-5 and V is TRBV2; 12 bases fit TRBD1. Trimming took 8 bases from V and 4 from J; bases not matched to a gene: 2. Germline lookup yields CDR1 SNHLY and CDR2 FYNNEI. CDR3 size: 13 residues. CDR3 nucleotide sequence: TGTGCCAGCCGGGACAGGGGGCGAGAGACCCAGTACTTC. This translates into CASRDRGRETQYF.

CDR3 in DNA: TGTGCCAGCAGTCTTTCGGACAGCTACGAGCAGTACTTC. Residues: CASSLSDSYEQYF. The chain couples TRBV27 to TRBJ2-7; tentative D call: TRBD1 (6 bases). V lost 5 bases, J lost 3 bases, and 11 bases lay in between. CDR1 and CDR2 (germline): MNHEY, SMNVEV (reference sequence). CDR3 length: 13 amino acids.

The chain carries TRBV11-2 and TRBJ2-1, with a weak D call TRBD1 (6 bases). Germline V gene sequence: CDR1 SGHAT, CDR2 FQNNGV. V lost 1 base, J lost 4 bases, and 8 bases lay in between. The CDR3 covers 14 residues. The DNA of the CDR3 is TGTGCCAGCAGCTTAGGGGGGCTTTACAATGAGCAGTTCTTC. Translated, it gives CASSLGGLYNEQFF.

This clone was picked up a small number of times. V gene TRBV5-1 combines with J gene TRBJ2-2; D is ambiguous. Germline V gene sequence: CDR1 SGHRS, CDR2 YFSETQ. V dropped 2 bases and J dropped 1 base, with 9 bases sitting between them. This CDR3 spans 15 amino acids. The DNA of the CDR3 is TGCGCCAGCAGCTTTTGGTCACAGAACACCGGGGAGCTGTTTTTT. Translating it yields CASSFWSQNTGELFF.

This chain uses TRBV2 with TRBJ2-3; 12 bases map to TRBD2. CDR3 length equals 16 residues. CDR1 is SNHLY and CDR2 is FYNNEI in the germline V gene. The trim removed 6 bases at V and 2 bases at J, leaving 6 bases unmatched. CDR3 sequence (DNA): TGTGCCAGCAGAAAGACTAGCGGGGGCCACACAGATACGCAGTATTTT. Encoded protein: CASRKTSGGHTDTQYF.

The rearrangement uses TRBV6-4 and TRBJ1-1; D uncertain. V was pared by 5 bases and J by 0 bases, with 7 bases between. Germline V gene data show CDR1 as MRHNA and CDR2 as SNTAGT. This CDR3 region has 13 residues. CDR3 bases: TGTGCCAGCAGTAAGCTCATGAACACTGAAGCTTTCTTT. It codes for CASSKLMNTEAFF.

The chain links TRBV7-6 to TRBJ1-2; perhaps TRBD1 as D (6 bases). The germline V gene encodes CDR1 SGHVS and CDR2 FNYEAQ. V lost 5 bases and J 2 bases, leaving 15 bases between the germline ends. The CDR3 totals 15 residues. The CDR3 DNA follows: TGTGCCAGCAGCAGCACCGGGACACCGAACTATGGCTACACCTTC. Protein: CASSSTGTPNYGYTF.

This clone was detected only a few times. The chain carries TRBV24-1 and TRBJ1-1, with 8 bases aligning to TRBD1. Germline V gene lookup returns CDR1 KGHDR and CDR2 SFDVKD. V lost 9 bases to trimming and J lost 5 bases; unmatched junction nucleotides: 13. The CDR3 extends over 15 amino acids. CDR3 sequence reads: CATSYDRGGRTEAFF. The CDR3 nucleotides are TGTGCCACCTCTTATGACAGGGGAGGAAGAACTGAAGCTTTCTTT.

The chain has TRBV6-5 and TRBJ1-4; D may be TRBD1 (5 bases). This CDR3 has 14 amino acids. Trimming removed 4 bases at V and 7 bases at J, with 13 bases between. Per germline, CDR1 MNHEY and CDR2 SVGAGI. This CDR3 reads CASSFGGGSEKLFF. The DNA for the CDR3 is TGTGCCAGCAGTTTCGGGGGGGGATCTGAAAAACTGTTTTTT.

The DNA of the CDR3 is TGTGCCAGCAGCCCGCTAGCGAACGAGCAGTACTTC. Its protein product is CASSPLANEQYF. The V gene is TRBV11-2, the J gene TRBJ2-7; D perhaps matches TRBD2 (6 bases). CDR1 is SGHAT and CDR2 is FQNNGV in the germline V gene. Deletions cut 5 bases from V and 5 bases from J, with 10 bases between. The CDR3 is 12 amino acids. Full variable domain (rest looked up from reference TRBV11-2 and TRBJ2-7): EAGVAQSPRYKIIEKRQSVAFWCNPISGHATLYWYQQILGQGPKLLIQFQNNGVVDDSQLPKDRFSAERLKGVDSTLKIQPAKLEDSAVYLCASSPLANEQYFGPGTRLTVT.

The rearrangement uses TRBV19 and TRBJ1-2; 7 bases agree with TRBD1. J was trimmed by 6 bases and V by 6 bases; bases with no gene match: 7. The germline CDR1 and CDR2 sequences are LNHDA and SQIVND (reference sequence). The CDR3 is made up of 13 amino acids. CDR3 residues: CASSRRDSDGYTF. In DNA, the CDR3 is TGTGCCAGTAGCAGAAGGGACAGTGATGGCTACACCTTC.

This sequence joins TRBV24-1 and TRBJ2-1, with 13 bases aligning to TRBD2. Losses at the gene ends were 1 base for V and 6 bases for J; bases not matched to a gene: 2. This CDR3 is built from 16 residues. Germline V gives CDR1 KGHDR, CDR2 SFDVKD. DNA for the CDR3: TGTGCCACCAGTGATTTCGGGACTAGCGGGGTCAATGAGCAGTTCTTC. Translation gives CATSDFGTSGVNEQFF.

The chain combines TRBV28 with TRBJ1-3; possible D gene TRBD1, 5 bases. The CDR3 covers 14 residues. Germline V gene data show CDR1 as MDHEN and CDR2 as SYDVKM. Trimming stripped 11 bases from V and 3 bases from J, with 17 bases between. CDR3 nucleotides: TGTGCCTCATTTACGGCAGGGTATGGAAACACCATATATTTT. Translated, it gives CASFTAGYGNTIYF.